A single sample gave rise to the 9 T cell receptor beta chains below, sequenced in a study of CD8 T cells in ankylosing spondylitis (dated by TCRdb to the late 2010s). Study-wide findings and limitations: Blood from ankylosing spondylitis patients appeared to be characterized by a TCR beta motif composed of eight or nine highly homologous amino acid variants.

Their target antigens are unknown. Receptor libraries were prepared by 5' RACE. Sequencing was carried out with an Illumina HiSeq 2500. The public reads were reanalyzed by TCRdb: fastp trimming at Q25, MiXCR alignment, in-frame beta chains only. Identical CDR3 protein sequences are pooled into one entry, listed with their most common genes and DNA. A total of about 210,000 distinct CDR3 sequences appear in this sample, about 7% of them only once. The leading ten clones occupy approximately 15% of the sample. Sequenced sample: blood, either unsorted or a sorted T cell fraction (not recorded which). Receptors were obtained from a male donor with ankylosing spondylitis.

This clonotype was seen at least ten times. The chain has TRBV5-1 and TRBJ2-7; perhaps TRBD1 as D (6 bases). CDR3 length: 14 residues. With 7 bases removed from V and 3 bases from J, the gap between germline ends came to 17 bases. Germline assignment: CDR1 SGHRS and CDR2 YFSETQ. CDR3 nucleotides: TGCGCCAGCCGACCCGGGACAACCGACTACGAGCAGTACTTC. Translation: CASRPGTTDYEQYF.

The sample holds many counts of this clonotype. This rearrangement joins TRBV15 to TRBJ2-1, with 7 bases lining up with TRBD1. V dropped 2 bases and J dropped 2; count of bases not matched to a gene: 12. The CDR3 is 18 amino acids. Germline CDR1 and CDR2: LNHNV and YYDKDF (reference sequence). The CDR3 DNA follows: TGTGCCACCAGCAGATCTAACGTACAGGGGCCCCCCTACAATGAGCAGTTCTTC. It yields the protein CATSRSNVQGPPYNEQFF.

This clonotype has at least ten counts. The V call is TRBV4-3, the J call TRBJ2-7; 7 bases fit TRBD2. The CDR3 consists of 14 residues. From germline, CDR1 is LGHNA and CDR2 YSLEER. Trimming cost V 4 bases and J 2 bases; bases outside gene matches: 5. The CDR3 sequence: CASSPGTTAYEQYF. For the CDR3, the DNA is TGCGCCAGCAGCCCCGGGACTACCGCCTACGAGCAGTACTTC.

Worth noting for this clonotype: Compared with germline, one end of the junction differs, possibly owing to a read error. V gene TRBV15 combines with J gene TRBJ1-2, with D tentatively TRBD1 (6 bases). This CDR3 comprises 12 residues. CDR1 and CDR2 (germline): LNHNV, YYDKDF (reference sequence). DNA for the CDR3: TGTGCCACGGCAGGGGTTAACTCTGGCTACACCTTC. It is translated as CATAGVNSGYTF.

The sample holds many counts of this clonotype. V usage is TRBV6-4 and J usage is TRBJ2-1; possible D gene TRBD1, 5 bases. The CDR3 consists of 15 residues. In germline, CDR1 is MRHNA, CDR2 SNTAGT. V was pared by 0 bases and J by 5 bases, with 11 bases between. This CDR3 is CASSDSYRQNNEQFF. CDR3 DNA: TGTGCCAGCAGTGACTCGTATAGACAGAACAATGAGCAGTTCTTC.

This clonotype was counted at least ten times. This sequence joins TRBV27 and TRBJ1-5; a weak D match, TRBD1 (5 bases). CDR3 size: 15 residues. V shed 2 bases and J shed 4 bases, with 12 bases lying between them. The germline gives CDR1 MNHEY, CDR2 SMNVEV (reference sequence). This CDR3 reads CASSLMGLRNQPQHF. The CDR3 DNA sequence: TGTGCCAGCAGTTTAATGGGGCTTAGAAATCAGCCCCAGCATTTT.

This clonotype occurred a few times. The gene calls are TRBV11-2 and TRBJ2-1; either TRBD1 or TRBD2 may fit D (6 bases each). The V and J ends lost 1 base and 9 bases respectively, with 13 bases between them. CDR1 is SGHAT, CDR2 FQNNGV, per germline. This CDR3 region has 14 residues. CDR3 nucleotide sequence: TGTGCCAGCAGCTTAGGGGCCGGGGGCGGTGAGCAGTTCTTC. It translates to CASSLGAGGGEQFF.

This clonotype was seen a few times. The chain joins TRBV11-3 to TRBJ2-1; TRBD1 matches at 11 bases. The trim removed 5 bases at V and 9 bases at J, leaving 6 bases unmatched. The CDR3 spans 14 residues. Germline values: CDR1 SGHNT, CDR2 YENEEA. This CDR3 is CASSPGQGAIEQFF. The CDR3 nucleotides are TGTGCCAGCAGCCCCGGACAGGGGGCCATTGAGCAGTTCTTC. Looking up the rest from reference TRBV11-3 and TRBJ2-1 gives the full variable domain: EAGVVQSPRYKIIEKKQPVAFWCNPISGHNTLYWYLQNLGQGPELLIRYENEEAVDDSQLPKDRFSAERLKGVDSTLKIQPAELGDSAVYLCASSPGQGAIEQFFGPGTRLTVL.

This clonotype turned up a few times. This chain uses TRBV29-1 with TRBJ2-7; a possible D gene is TRBD2 (5 bases). Germline assignment: CDR1 SQVTM and CDR2 ANQGSEA. This CDR3 is built from 14 residues. With 4 bases removed from V and 2 bases from J, the gap between germline ends came to 15 bases. CDR3 amino acids: CSVVFSEVPYEQYF. The CDR3 DNA sequence: TGCAGCGTTGTGTTCTCGGAGGTCCCCTACGAGCAGTACTTC.